Listed below are T cell receptor beta chains from one sample, sequenced in a study of shared clonotypes between healthy human individuals. Only in-frame clones appear in the TCRdb table, and some are missing; sequencing was by immunoSEQ multiplex PCR. This sample yields millions of clones, of which approximately 94% are seen a single time; around 1.1% belongs to the top ten. The sequencing sample was made of naive CD8+ T cells sorted from blood. These receptors were collected from a man aged 18 to 29 in good health. Each CDR3 is given with its conserved first and last residue. Only part of the rows carry a size: once, few, many, or a class if the clone is expanded.

>TRBV9|NA|TRBJ2-5
CASSEGWGVETQYF
>TRBV10-3|NA|TRBJ1-2
CAISESLRGPIGYTF
>TRBV4-1|few|TRBJ1-1
CASSRSGTEAFF
>TRBV11-2|NA|TRBJ2-1
CASSLFGSSNEQFF
>TRBV7-6|few|TRBJ2-7
CASSLGQGAYEQYF
>TRBV15|NA|TRBJ2-5
CATSRDGYQETQYF
>TRBV2|NA|TRBJ2-2
CASSGGSSTGELFF
>TRBV5-1|NA|TRBJ2-3
CASSLEGLAVRTDTQYF
>TRBV19|NA|TRBJ1-1
CASSPEGQGTPENTEAFF
>TRBV5-6|NA|TRBJ2-7
CASSSGTGNSYEQYF
>TRBV19|NA|TRBJ2-3
CASSTLGTGANTDTQYF
>TRBV27|NA|TRBJ1-2
CASKANYGYTF
>TRBV10-3|NA|TRBJ2-7
CAISDPEGTGPFSYEQYF
>TRBV28|NA|TRBJ1-2
CASSLGQDLPSLNGGDGYTF
>TRBV9|NA|TRBJ2-1
CASSVGRVDEQFF
>TRBV4-3|NA|TRBJ2-3
CASSQTQGSADTQYF
>TRBV28|NA|TRBJ2-5
CASSSETQYF
>TRBV4-3|NA|TRBJ1-5
CASSQDPGVVGQPQHF
>TRBV4-2|NA|TRBJ2-7
CASSQARGTYEQYF
>TRBV13|once|TRBJ2-5
CASSLLDGLEETQYF
>TRBV5-1|NA|TRBJ2-7
CASSLPGQNEQYF
>TRBV28|once|TRBJ1-1
CASSLGGATEAFF
>TRBV7-8|NA|TRBJ2-7
CASSPPSGEQYF
>TRBV5-4|few|TRBJ2-5
CASSLDGEETQYF
>TRBV6-6|NA|TRBJ2-7
CASAWGTGLYYEQYF
>TRBV19|NA|TRBJ2-2
CASSIIHTGELFF
>TRBV7-3|NA|TRBJ2-1
CASSLTGGSYNEQFF
>TRBV27|NA|TRBJ2-7
CASSYRGGTYYEQYF
>TRBV6-6|NA|TRBJ2-7
CASSSDLAGHEQYF
>TRBV6-6|NA|TRBJ2-1
CASSLGLAGVTEQFF
>TRBV4-1|NA|TRBJ1-2
CASSQVGQGSAYGYTF
>TRBV27|NA|TRBJ1-1
CASSLTVNTEAFF
>TRBV19|NA|TRBJ2-1
CASSARAVPYNEQFF
>TRBV7-9|NA|TRBJ2-1
CASPSTGLAGANEQFF
>TRBV7-8|NA|TRBJ2-1
CASSSELAGGYNEQFF
>TRBV6-5|NA|TRBJ1-1
CASSYSIPNTEAFF
>TRBV7-9|once|TRBJ2-7
CASCPGPYEQYF
>TRBV4-3|NA|TRBJ2-5
CASSQDRTSGRGWETQYF
>TRBV27|once|TRBJ2-1
CASSWGLKSSYNEQFF
>TRBV5-5|NA|TRBJ2-7
CASSLLGASYEQYF
>TRBV30|NA|TRBJ2-1
CAWSVRGWGNEQFF
>TRBV10-3|NA|TRBJ2-3
CAISGAGATDTQYF
>TRBV14|NA|TRBJ1-2
CASSPRLEGYTF
>TRBV9|NA|TRBJ2-7
CASRKSGTGQHEQYF
>TRBV27|NA|TRBJ2-2
CASKGQGFNTGELFF
>TRBV5-6|once|TRBJ1-4
CASSLDEELFF
>TRBV2|NA|TRBJ2-2
CASRDRATGELFF